This is a list of T cell receptor beta chains from one sample in a study of blood T cells in healthy people across ages. From the 5' RACE reads, TCRdb called clonotypes with MiXCR, one entry per CDR3 protein. The data contain about 1 million distinct CDR3 sequences, 40% to 45% of them singletons. What was sequenced was blood. These receptors came from a woman in her fifties or sixties in good health. Each CDR3 is given with its conserved first and last residue. D genes are given only for firm matches. Clone size, where shown, is once, few, many, or a class for clones that have expanded.

TRBV14,TRBD2,TRBJ2-7,NA,TGTGCCAGCAGCCGCACTGGGGGACTAGCGTTGTACGAGCAGTACTTC,CASSRTGGLALYEQYF
TRBV25-1,NA,TRBJ2-6,NA,TGTGCCAGCAGTGTTATCAGGGCTGGGGCCAACGTCCTGACTTTC,CASSVIRAGANVLTF
TRBV5-1,NA,TRBJ2-7,NA,TGCGCCAGCAGCTTGGCCGGACTCCAAGGGTACGAGCAGTACTTC,CASSLAGLQGYEQYF
TRBV6-5,NA,TRBJ2-5,few,TGTGCCAGCAGTTACTATAGGGCAGGAAAAGAGACCCAGTACTTC,CASSYYRAGKETQYF
TRBV20-1,TRBD1,TRBJ2-5,few,TGCAGTGCTGTGGGGACAGGTACCCAAGAGACCCAGTACTTC,CSAVGTGTQETQYF
TRBV15,TRBD1,TRBJ2-7,few,TGTGCCACCAGCAGAGATGGGGACAGGGGCTACGAGCAGTACTTC,CATSRDGDRGYEQYF
TRBV29-1,NA,TRBJ1-5,NA,TGCAGCTTCCCCGGCGGGTGGCCCCAGCATTTT,CSFPGGWPQHF
TRBV6-5,NA,TRBJ1-2,NA,TGTGCCAGCAGTTATTCAGGCCGGATGGATGGCTACACCTTC,CASSYSGRMDGYTF
TRBV10-1,TRBD2,TRBJ2-3,few,TGCGCCAGCAGTGAGACCCCACTAGCGGGAGAAGATACGCAGTATTTT,CASSETPLAGEDTQYF
TRBV2,TRBD2,TRBJ2-5,few,TGTGCCAGCAGTGGTACTAGCGGGATGGGAGAGACCCAGTACTTC,CASSGTSGMGETQYF
TRBV27,NA,TRBJ1-1,NA,TGTGCCAGCAGTTTAGGGAGGGGTGGGGACACTGAAGCTTTCTTT,CASSLGRGGDTEAFF
TRBV20-1,TRBD2,TRBJ2-3,once,TGCAGTGCTAGAGGGGGGGGACCCACAGATACGCAGTATTTT,CSARGGGPTDTQYF